Below, 9 T cell receptor beta chains from the same sample are listed, as sequenced in a study of radiotherapy plus CTLA-4 blockade in lung cancer. TCRdb's table, derived via immunoSEQ multiplex PCR, lists solely in-frame clones and lacks some. The data contain 55,000 to 65,000 clones, 70% to 80% of them singletons. The specimen comprised peripheral blood, sampled from a patient treated with radiotherapy plus ipilimumab. These receptors were obtained from a human donor with non-small cell lung cancer who had a partial response to radiotherapy plus ipilimumab.

A single count supports this clone. In DNA, the CDR3 is TGTGCCTGCCAGACAGGGGAAAATCGCCAGCATTTT. Its protein product is CACQTGENRQHF. The chain uses TRBV30 and TRBJ1-5; 8 bases line up with TRBD1. This CDR3 spans 12 amino acids. Germline CDR1 reads GTSNPN; CDR2 reads SVGIG (reference sequence). J was trimmed by 12 bases and V by 6 bases; bases with no gene match: 10.

The chain is built from TRBV9 and TRBJ2-3; D might be TRBD2 (6 bases). The CDR3 covers 15 residues. The germline CDR1 and CDR2 sequences are SGDLS and YYNGEE. Trimming removed 0 bases from V and 1 base from J, with 9 bases in between. The CDR3 region has the DNA TGTGCCAGCAGCGTAGATCCGGGGGGCACAGATACGCAGTATTTT. Amino acids: CASSVDPGGTDTQYF. Full variable domain (outside the CDR3, taken from reference TRBV9 and TRBJ2-3): DSGVTQTPKHLITATGQRVTLRCSPRSGDLSVYWYQQSLDQGLQFLIQYYNGEERAKGNILERFSAQQFPDLHSELNLSSLELGDSALYFCASSVDPGGTDTQYFGPGTRLTVL.

This chain joins TRBV19 and TRBJ2-3; 9 nucleotides agree with TRBD1. CDR1 and CDR2 from the germline V gene are LNHDA and SQIVND (reference sequence). J lost 0 bases, V lost 6 bases, and 16 bases had no gene match. This CDR3 comprises 19 residues. The CDR3 region has the DNA TGTGCCAGTAGGAGGTTCGGGACAGGGACGGAGAGGAGCACAGATACGCAGTATTTT. The encoded protein is CASRRFGTGTERSTDTQYF.

The chain joins TRBV10-3 to TRBJ1-2, with 7 bases aligning to TRBD1. The CDR3 has 13 amino acids. V shed 6 bases and J 1 base; nucleotides not matched to a gene: 2. Germline V lookup: CDR1 ENHRY, CDR2 SYGVKD. The CDR3 spells CAIRGDSNYGYTF. Written as DNA, the CDR3 is TGTGCCATCAGAGGGGACAGTAACTATGGCTACACCTTC.

The rearrangement links TRBV5-1 to TRBJ2-5, with D possibly TRBD1 on 5 matching bases. Germline V CDR1 and CDR2: SGHRS, YFSETQ. The CDR3 sequence is 13 residues long. V gave up 0 bases and J gave up 5 bases, with 8 bases separating them. The DNA for the CDR3 is TGCGCCAGCAGCTTGGAGGGGCCGGAGACCCAGTACTTC. Amino acid sequence: CASSLEGPETQYF.

V gene TRBV19 combines with J gene TRBJ1-6; TRBD1 aligns across 8 bases. The V gene end was trimmed by 6 bases and the J gene end by 6 bases; junction bases not matched to a gene: 4. This CDR3 comprises 14 residues. Germline loops: CDR1 LNHDA, CDR2 SQIVND (reference sequence). DNA of the CDR3: TGTGCCAGTAGCACGGGACAGGCTAATTCACCCCTCCACTTT. Encoded protein: CASSTGQANSPLHF. The full variable domain, rest sourced from reference TRBV19 and TRBJ1-6, is DGGITQSPKYLFRKEGQNVTLSCEQNLNHDAMYWYRQDPGQGLRLIYYSQIVNDFQKGDIAEGYSVSREKKESFPLTVTSAQKNPTAFYLCASSTGQANSPLHFGNGTRLTVT.

The rearrangement links TRBV10-3 to TRBJ2-5, with 9 bases that match TRBD1. The CDR3 loop spans 13 amino acids. The V and J ends lost 9 bases and 5 bases, in that order; junction bases with no gene match: 7. Germline V CDR1 and CDR2: ENHRY, SYGVKD. CDR3 bases: TGTGCCATGGGACAGGGTACGTGGGAGACCCAGTACTTC. Translating it yields CAMGQGTWETQYF.

The chain carries TRBV5-1 and TRBJ2-7; TRBD1 agrees at 9 bases. This CDR3 region has 13 residues. J gave up 7 bases and V 3 bases, and 5 bases lay outside the gene matches. Germline values: CDR1 SGHRS, CDR2 YFSETQ. The CDR3 spells CASSSQGAQEQYF. The CDR3, as DNA: TGCGCCAGCAGCTCACAGGGGGCTCAAGAGCAGTACTTC.

The chain couples TRBV11-2 to TRBJ2-5; D gene unclear. Germline assignment: CDR1 SGHAT and CDR2 FQNNGV. Trimming removed 5 bases from V and 4 bases from J, with 8 bases in between. This CDR3 spans 12 amino acids. This CDR3 is CASSTRGETQYF. As DNA, the CDR3 is TGTGCCAGCAGCACCCGCGGAGAGACCCAGTACTTC.